The rows below give T cell receptor beta chains drawn from one sample of a study of blood T cell repertoires in COVID-19. The repertoire was sequenced with immunoSEQ multiplex PCR; TCRdb's copy has only in-frame clones and lacks some. This table holds about 150,000 clones, about nine tenths found once. The sample was peripheral blood. The receptors come from a man older than 75 with acute or convalescent COVID-19. Each CDR3 is given with its conserved first and last residue. D genes are given only for firm matches. Size is stated for part of the rows, as once, few or many counts, or as a class when the clone is expanded.

V	size	D	J	length	CDR3	DNA
TRBV19	NA	NA	TRBJ1-5	15	CASSLVSFSNQPQHF	TGTGCCAGTAGTTTGGTGAGTTTTAGCAATCAGCCCCAGCATTTT
TRBV5-4	NA	NA	TRBJ2-5	15	CASSWDNSYQETQYF	TGTGCCAGCAGCTGGGACAACTCGTACCAAGAGACCCAGTACTTC
TRBV28	NA	NA	TRBJ1-4	17	CASSLRRGRTTNEKLFF	TGTGCCAGCAGTTTACGCAGGGGCCGGACAACTAATGAAAAACTGTTTTTT
TRBV19	NA	NA	TRBJ2-5	14	CASSILDSGETQYF	TGTGCCAGTAGTATCTTGGACAGCGGCGAGACCCAGTACTTC
TRBV18	NA	NA	TRBJ1-5	15	CASSPAGTVNQPQHF	TGTGCCAGCTCACCGGCGGGGACGGTAAATCAGCCCCAGCATTTT
TRBV27	NA	TRBD2	TRBJ2-1	18	CATRPTSGGLSSYNEQFF	TGTGCCACCAGGCCGACTAGCGGGGGGTTGAGCTCCTACAATGAGCAGTTCTTC
TRBV7-6	NA	NA	TRBJ1-3	17	CASSLKSGESGGNTIYF	TGTGCCAGCAGCTTAAAGTCAGGGGAATCGGGTGGAAACACCATATATTTT
TRBV3-1/TRBV3-2	NA	TRBD2	TRBJ2-2	15	CASSQGLAGPGELFF	TGTGCCAGCAGCCAAGGGCTAGCGGGACCCGGGGAGCTGTTTTTT
TRBV7-9	NA	TRBD1	TRBJ1-5	17	CASSLGPGTATHQPQHF	TGTGCCAGCAGCTTAGGCCCCGGGACAGCCACCCATCAGCCCCAGCATTTT
TRBV7-9	NA	TRBD2	TRBJ2-1	15	CASRSTSGRDNEQFF	TGTGCCAGCAGATCGACTAGCGGGAGGGATAATGAGCAGTTCTTC
TRBV7-9	NA	NA	TRBJ2-5	15	CASSLMSSVQETQYF	TGTGCCAGCAGCTTAATGTCTAGCGTCCAAGAGACCCAGTACTTC
TRBV30	NA	NA	TRBJ1-1	13	CAWSVQAWDEAFF	TGTGCCTGGAGTGTACAGGCTTGGGATGAAGCTTTCTTT
TRBV15	NA	NA	TRBJ2-7	15	CATSRDSATPGEQYF	TGTGCCACCAGCAGAGATTCGGCAACTCCGGGCGAGCAGTACTTC
TRBV7-9	NA	NA	TRBJ2-7	14	CASSFARDSHEQYF	TGTGCCAGCAGCTTTGCCAGGGACTCTCACGAGCAGTACTTC
TRBV27	NA	TRBD1	TRBJ2-7	12	CASSRTGYEQYF	TGTGCCAGCAGTAGGACAGGCTACGAGCAGTACTTC
TRBV5-5	NA	NA	TRBJ2-5	14	CASSWGPAKTTQYF	TGTGCCAGCAGCTGGGGGCCCGCTAAAACGACCCAGTACTTC
TRBV23-1	NA	NA	TRBJ2-5	14	CASRTGSSQETQYF	TGCGCCAGCAGGACAGGATCAAGTCAAGAGACCCAGTACTTC
TRBV24-1	few	NA	TRBJ2-2	19	CATSDFASAGPSNTGELFF	TGTGCCACCAGTGATTTCGCCTCGGCGGGACCCTCGAACACCGGGGAGCTGTTTTTT
TRBV27	NA	TRBD2	TRBJ2-1	15	CASSEGLAGIAGQFF	TGTGCCAGCAGCGAGGGACTAGCGGGAATTGCAGGGCAGTTCTTC
TRBV24-1	NA	TRBD1	TRBJ2-5	16	CATSDPMTGPQETQYF	TGTGCCACCAGTGATCCCATGACAGGGCCCCAAGAGACCCAGTACTTC
TRBV29-1	NA	NA	TRBJ1-1	13	CSVGHGSYTEAFF	TGCAGCGTTGGTCACGGTAGCTACACTGAAGCTTTCTTT
TRBV7-2	NA	NA	TRBJ2-1	14	CASSLEGAGNEQFF	TGTGCCAGCAGCTTGGAGGGGGCAGGAAATGAGCAGTTCTTC
TRBV18	NA	TRBD1	TRBJ1-1	15	CASSTQGAENTEAFF	TGTGCCAGCTCAACCCAGGGGGCGGAGAACACTGAAGCTTTCTTT
TRBV27	NA	TRBD1	TRBJ2-2	16	CASRDWDSGNTGELFF	TGTGCCAGCAGGGATTGGGACAGCGGGAACACCGGGGAGCTGTTTTTT